What follows is one TCR beta chain and its context. Measured with immunoSEQ multiplex PCR; TCRdb has only the in-frame clones, and not every one. The sample lists tens of thousands of clones; roughly 84% were seen once. Germline V gene sequence: CDR1 SGHVS, CDR2 FQNEAQ. V was clipped by 5 bases and J by 10 bases, with 18 bases between them. The CDR3 contains 15 residues. These data belong to a study of blood T cell repertoires in COVID-19. Study summary: The analysed material was cDNA or gDNA that came from T cells, B-cell-depleted T cells, or PBMCs.

The genes are TRBV7-8 and TRBJ1-6, with TRBD1 as a possible D gene (5 bases). Sequencing was performed on peripheral blood. The TCR originated in a human donor in a cohort sampled during active COVID-19. DNA of the CDR3: TGTGCCAGCAGCGTTCTTACCCGGGGGAAATCACCCCTCCACTTT. Translated: CASSVLTRGKSPLHF.